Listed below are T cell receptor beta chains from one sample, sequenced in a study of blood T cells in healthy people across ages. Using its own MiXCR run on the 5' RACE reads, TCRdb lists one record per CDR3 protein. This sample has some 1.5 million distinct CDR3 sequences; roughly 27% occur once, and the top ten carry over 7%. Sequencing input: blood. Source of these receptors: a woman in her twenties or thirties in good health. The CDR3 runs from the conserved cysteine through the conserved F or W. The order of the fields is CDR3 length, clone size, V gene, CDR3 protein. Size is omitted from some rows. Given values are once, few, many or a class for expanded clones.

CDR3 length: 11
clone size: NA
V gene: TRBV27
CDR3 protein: CASVLAYEQYF

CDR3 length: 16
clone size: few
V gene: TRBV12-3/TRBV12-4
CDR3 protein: CASSLLGRGDTGELFF

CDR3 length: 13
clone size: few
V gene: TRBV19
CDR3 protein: CASSIRGTDTQYF

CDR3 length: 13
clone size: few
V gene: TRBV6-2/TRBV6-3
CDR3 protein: CASSPVRFYEQYF

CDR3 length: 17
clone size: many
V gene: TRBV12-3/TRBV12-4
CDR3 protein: CASSRGLAGTIQETQYF

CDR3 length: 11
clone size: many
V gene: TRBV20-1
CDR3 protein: CSAGYRDEQYF

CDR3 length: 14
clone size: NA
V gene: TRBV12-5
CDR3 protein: CASVKTSSYNEQFF

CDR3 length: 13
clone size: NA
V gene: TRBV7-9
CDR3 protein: CASSRDRKYGYTF

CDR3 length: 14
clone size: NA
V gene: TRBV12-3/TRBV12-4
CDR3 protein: CASRGPLWDNEQFF

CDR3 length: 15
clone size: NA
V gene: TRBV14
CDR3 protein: CASSQEKREPLEQYF

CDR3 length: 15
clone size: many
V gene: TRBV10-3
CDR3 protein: CAISESVPTPHEQYF

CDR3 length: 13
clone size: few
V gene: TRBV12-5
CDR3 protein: CAVGSAVSYEQYF

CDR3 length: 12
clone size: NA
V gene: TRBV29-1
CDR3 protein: CSVGSVGTEAFF

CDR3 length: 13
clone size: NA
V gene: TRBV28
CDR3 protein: CASSSRTGVIGYF

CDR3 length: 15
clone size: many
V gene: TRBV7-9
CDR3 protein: CASAPDGGRVYGYTF

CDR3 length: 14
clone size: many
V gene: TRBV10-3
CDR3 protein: CAISESTVIYEQYF

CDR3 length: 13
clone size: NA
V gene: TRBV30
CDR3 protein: CAWGLANYNEQFF

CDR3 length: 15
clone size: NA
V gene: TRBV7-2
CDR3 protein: CASSPQRVSQETQYF

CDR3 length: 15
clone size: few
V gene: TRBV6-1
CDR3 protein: CASRGRSSGSDEQFF

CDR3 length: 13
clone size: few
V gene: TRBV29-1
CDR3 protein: CSVAWGVNQPQHF

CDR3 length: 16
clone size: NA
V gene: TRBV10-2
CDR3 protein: CASSDHLGGSNQPQHF

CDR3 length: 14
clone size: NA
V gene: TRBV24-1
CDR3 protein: CATSPAGGTYEQYF

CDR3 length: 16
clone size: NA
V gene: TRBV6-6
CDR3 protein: CASRYLRSRGATEAFF

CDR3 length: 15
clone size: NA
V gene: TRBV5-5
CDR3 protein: CASSSAVRQYNGYTF

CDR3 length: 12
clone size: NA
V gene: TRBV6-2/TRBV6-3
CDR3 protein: CASSYPQDEQYF

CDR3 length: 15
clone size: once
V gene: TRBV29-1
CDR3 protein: CRVDNLGASYNEQFF

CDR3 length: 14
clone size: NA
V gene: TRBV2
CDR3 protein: CASKMDRGSYEQYF

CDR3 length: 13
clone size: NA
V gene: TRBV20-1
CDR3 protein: CILRVPGTDTQYF

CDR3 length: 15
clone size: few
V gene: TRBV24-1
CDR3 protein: CATSDPRDGGNIQYF

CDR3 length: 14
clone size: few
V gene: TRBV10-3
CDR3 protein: CVIRPGQNTDTQYF

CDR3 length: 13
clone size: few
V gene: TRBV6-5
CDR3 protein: CASSVQRDYGYTF

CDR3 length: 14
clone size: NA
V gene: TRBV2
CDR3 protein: CASRDWTSGNEQFF

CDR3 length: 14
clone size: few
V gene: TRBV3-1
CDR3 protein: CASSRRTNTGELFF

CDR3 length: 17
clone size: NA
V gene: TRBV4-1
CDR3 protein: CASSQGGTGQYYNEQFF

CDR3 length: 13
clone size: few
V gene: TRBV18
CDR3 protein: CASSPGNKETQYF